Listed below are T cell receptor beta chains from one sample, sequenced in a study of cytomegalovirus exposure and HLA in healthy donors. The assay was immunoSEQ multiplex PCR, and TCRdb's table has in-frame clones only and misses some. The table shows some 93,000 clones, with about four fifths occurring only once. Sequencing was performed on PBMCs. The receptors derive from a woman aged 40 to 50 in good health and CMV-seronegative. Each CDR3 is given with its conserved first and last residue. Each record gives: CDR3 length, V gene, clone size, CDR3 protein. Size is stated for part of the rows, as once, few or many counts, or as a class when the clone is expanded.

CDR3 length: 15; V gene: TRBV6-5; clone size: NA; CDR3 protein: CASSYGNRPQDTQYF
CDR3 length: 14; V gene: TRBV11-2; clone size: once; CDR3 protein: CASSLVQGHYGYTF
CDR3 length: 15; V gene: TRBV6-5; clone size: NA; CDR3 protein: CASSYFSGLNTEAFF
CDR3 length: 14; V gene: TRBV5-1; clone size: few; CDR3 protein: CASSSRQGSYEQYF
CDR3 length: 16; V gene: TRBV27; clone size: NA; CDR3 protein: CASSSDDRGLGYGYTF
CDR3 length: 14; V gene: TRBV28; clone size: NA; CDR3 protein: CASSRDRVPNEQFF
CDR3 length: 14; V gene: TRBV7-8; clone size: NA; CDR3 protein: CASSPGQGYNEQFF
CDR3 length: 15; V gene: TRBV10-3; clone size: NA; CDR3 protein: CAITANGQGAYEQYF
CDR3 length: 16; V gene: TRBV2; clone size: NA; CDR3 protein: CASRRLAGGSADTQYF
CDR3 length: 13; V gene: TRBV10-1; clone size: few; CDR3 protein: CASSESIRGAQYF
CDR3 length: 15; V gene: TRBV18; clone size: once; CDR3 protein: CASSPGQGANYGYTF
CDR3 length: 11; V gene: TRBV7-9; clone size: NA; CDR3 protein: CASSSSEKLFF
CDR3 length: 17; V gene: TRBV27; clone size: NA; CDR3 protein: CASSCGLAGLRQETQYF
CDR3 length: 13; V gene: TRBV10-1; clone size: few; CDR3 protein: CASRRDRDDGYTF
CDR3 length: 14; V gene: TRBV7-2; clone size: NA; CDR3 protein: CASSLRTGADTQYF
CDR3 length: 12; V gene: TRBV7-9; clone size: once; CDR3 protein: CASLGGPGELFF
CDR3 length: 15; V gene: TRBV19; clone size: NA; CDR3 protein: CASSMSGQSTYEQYF
CDR3 length: 15; V gene: TRBV6-6; clone size: NA; CDR3 protein: CASSSRDTASYEQYF
CDR3 length: 13; V gene: TRBV29-1; clone size: NA; CDR3 protein: CSVSGGGNEKLFF
CDR3 length: 15; V gene: TRBV28; clone size: NA; CDR3 protein: CASSLGDRTGYGYTF
CDR3 length: 15; V gene: TRBV5-6; clone size: NA; CDR3 protein: CASSFGTAPKNEQFF
CDR3 length: 17; V gene: TRBV19; clone size: NA; CDR3 protein: CASSTLLRLAGEDTQYF
CDR3 length: 17; V gene: TRBV28; clone size: NA; CDR3 protein: CASSPGQGNIFSNEQFF
CDR3 length: 14; V gene: TRBV7-9; clone size: once; CDR3 protein: CASSFGGSTDTQYF
CDR3 length: 15; V gene: TRBV6-1; clone size: NA; CDR3 protein: CASSDSGRAGDTQYF
CDR3 length: 16; V gene: TRBV6-1; clone size: NA; CDR3 protein: CASSELTKPGNQPQHF
CDR3 length: 13; V gene: TRBV11-3; clone size: few; CDR3 protein: CASSLAGYNEQFF
CDR3 length: 17; V gene: TRBV28; clone size: NA; CDR3 protein: CASSTTLGLAGRNEQFF
CDR3 length: 14; V gene: TRBV4-2; clone size: NA; CDR3 protein: CASSPGQRNYGYTF
CDR3 length: 15; V gene: TRBV14; clone size: NA; CDR3 protein: CASSQKRPYNEKLFF
CDR3 length: 15; V gene: TRBV6-4; clone size: NA; CDR3 protein: CASSEQPGGGETQYF
CDR3 length: 21; V gene: TRBV28; clone size: NA; CDR3 protein: CASSLGGVGLAGGVVTGELFF
CDR3 length: 16; V gene: TRBV19; clone size: once; CDR3 protein: CASSPDSGTFYEKLFF
CDR3 length: 16; V gene: TRBV7-9; clone size: NA; CDR3 protein: CASSSFRDRGRDGYTF
CDR3 length: 13; V gene: TRBV5-1; clone size: few; CDR3 protein: CASSLMAAREQYF
CDR3 length: 16; V gene: TRBV27; clone size: NA; CDR3 protein: CASSVSGTPSGNTIYF